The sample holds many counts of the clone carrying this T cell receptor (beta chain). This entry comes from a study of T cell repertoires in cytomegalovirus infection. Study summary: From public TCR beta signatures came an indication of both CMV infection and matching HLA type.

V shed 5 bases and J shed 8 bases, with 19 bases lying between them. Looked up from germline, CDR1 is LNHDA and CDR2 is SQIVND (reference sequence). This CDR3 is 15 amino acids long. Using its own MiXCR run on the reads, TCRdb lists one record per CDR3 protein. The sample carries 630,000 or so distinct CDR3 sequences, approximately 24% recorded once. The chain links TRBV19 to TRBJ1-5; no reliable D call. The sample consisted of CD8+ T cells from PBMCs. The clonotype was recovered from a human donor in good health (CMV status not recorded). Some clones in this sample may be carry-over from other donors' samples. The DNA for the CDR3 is TGTGCCAGTAGTCCCAAGGACCGATCCTTAAAGCCCCAGCATTTT. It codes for CASSPKDRSLKPQHF.